This entry lists 13 T cell receptor beta chains sequenced from one sample in a study of cytomegalovirus exposure and HLA in healthy donors. The PCR had 60 Vbeta and 13 Jbeta primers. Only in-frame clones appear in the TCRdb table, and some are missing; sequencing was by immunoSEQ multiplex PCR. The data show tens of thousands of clones, roughly 83% seen once. The sequenced sample consisted of PBMCs. The origin of the receptors is a woman in her thirties or forties in good health and CMV-seropositive.

This clone was recorded only once. The rearrangement links TRBV9 to TRBJ1-5; 10 nucleotides agree with TRBD1. Germline V gene sequence: CDR1 SGDLS, CDR2 YYNGEE. This CDR3 is 15 amino acids long. J lost 3 bases, V lost 3 bases, and 3 bases had no gene match. The CDR3 loop is CASSEGQGYNQPQHF. The CDR3 DNA sequence: TGTGCCAGCAGCGAGGGACAGGGGTACAATCAGCCCCAGCATTTT.

This chain connects TRBV9 to TRBJ1-4, with D unresolved. This CDR3 is built from 12 residues. V lost 3 bases and J 8 bases, leaving 8 bases between the germline ends. In germline, CDR1 is SGDLS, CDR2 YYNGEE. CDR3 in DNA: TGTGCCAGCAGCGCCAGAGGGGAAAAACTGTTTTTT. Translated, it gives CASSARGEKLFF.

This clone was found a few times. The chain couples TRBV27 to TRBJ2-7; TRBD1 aligns across 9 bases. Germline V gene lookup returns CDR1 MNHEY and CDR2 SMNVEV (reference sequence). CDR3 length equals 13 residues. V gave up 6 bases and J gave up 3 bases; unmatched junction bases: 3. The CDR3 DNA is TGTGCCAGCAGGGGGACAGGGTTCTACGAGCAGTACTTC. Translating gives CASRGTGFYEQYF.

This clone was detected a few times. The chain employs TRBV9 and TRBJ2-5, with 7 bases identical to TRBD2. CDR1 and CDR2 (germline): SGDLS, YYNGEE. V shed 0 bases and J 2 bases; nucleotides not matched to a gene: 4. The length of the CDR3 is 15 residues. The chain's CDR3 is CASSVGGRSQETQYF. The CDR3, as DNA: TGTGCCAGCAGCGTAGGCGGGAGAAGTCAAGAGACCCAGTACTTC. Complete variable domain (other parts from reference TRBV9 and TRBJ2-5): DSGVTQTPKHLITATGQRVTLRCSPRSGDLSVYWYQQSLDQGLQFLIQYYNGEERAKGNILERFSAQQFPDLHSELNLSSLELGDSALYFCASSVGGRSQETQYFGPGTRLLVL.

The chain carries TRBV6-1 and TRBJ1-5; TRBD1 might be the D (6 bases). V lost 2 bases to trimming and J lost 5 bases, with 10 bases between them. Germline V gives CDR1 MNHNS, CDR2 SASEGT. This CDR3 region has 14 residues. CDR3 sequence (DNA): TGTGCCAGCAGTGAACAGGGGCAGGATCAGCCCCAGCATTTT. Translating gives CASSEQGQDQPQHF.

This clone was counted only a few times. The DNA of the CDR3 is TGTGCCATCACAGGGGACGCCTTTTATGGCTACACCTTC. Its protein is CAITGDAFYGYTF. The chain combines TRBV10-3 with TRBJ1-2, with TRBD1 as a possible D gene (6 bases). Germline V gene lookup returns CDR1 ENHRY and CDR2 SYGVKD. The CDR3 has 13 residues. V lost 7 bases and J lost 5, with 14 bases in between.

The chain has TRBV28 and TRBJ2-7, with a possible D match to TRBD1 (6 bases). V dropped 3 bases and J dropped 3 bases, with 21 bases sitting between them. CDR1 and CDR2 (germline): MDHEN, SYDVKM. This CDR3 contains 17 residues. CDR3 amino acids: CASSFMGSTGPFYEQYF. CDR3 coding DNA: TGTGCCAGCAGTTTTATGGGTTCGACAGGACCCTTCTACGAGCAGTACTTC.

The V and J genes are TRBV7-2 and TRBJ2-3; D is uncertain. From germline, CDR1 is SGHTA and CDR2 FQGNSA. The CDR3 contains 15 residues. V gave up 1 base and J gave up 1 base, with 9 bases separating them. The CDR3 spells CASSLVDSRTDTQYF. CDR3 nucleotide sequence: TGTGCCAGCAGCTTAGTAGACTCTCGCACAGATACGCAGTATTTT.

V usage is TRBV7-9 and J usage is TRBJ1-2; D is unclear. CDR3 length: 16 residues. V was pared by 1 base and J by 3 bases, with 15 bases between. CDR1 is SEHNR and CDR2 is FQNEAQ in the germline V gene (reference sequence). The CDR3 is CASSLGLAGSDYGYTF. In DNA form, the CDR3 reads TGTGCCAGCAGCTTAGGTTTGGCCGGGAGTGACTATGGCTACACCTTC.

The gene calls are TRBV6-5 and TRBJ1-3; possibly TRBD1 for D (6 bases). Trimming pared 4 bases from V and 1 base from J, leaving 8 bases between. The CDR3 covers 14 residues. The germline CDR1 and CDR2 sequences are MNHEY and SVGAGI. CDR3 loop: CASSSGTSGNTIYF. The CDR3 DNA sequence: TGTGCCAGCAGTTCCGGGACATCTGGAAACACCATATATTTT.

V gene TRBV5-8 combines with J gene TRBJ1-1; no firm D call. The CDR3 is 16 residues long. V dropped 6 bases and J dropped 1 base, with 19 bases sitting between them. Germline V gives CDR1 SGHTS, CDR2 YDEGEE. In nucleotides, the CDR3 is TGTGCCAGCAAGTTTGAAGGTAGGAGGGCGAACACTGAAGCTTTCTTT. Translation gives CASKFEGRRANTEAFF.

This clone was found once. The chain has TRBV19 and TRBJ2-1; the match to TRBD2 covers 7 bases. CDR3 size: 14 residues. Germline assignment: CDR1 LNHDA and CDR2 SQIVND (reference sequence). V trimming: 5 bases; J trimming: 0 bases; junction bases outside the gene matches: 1. The CDR3 protein is CASSGGSSYNEQFF. CDR3 DNA sequence: TGTGCCAGTAGTGGCGGGAGCTCCTACAATGAGCAGTTCTTC.

The chain couples TRBV19 to TRBJ1-5; 7 nucleotides match TRBD1. The germline V gene has CDR1 LNHDA and CDR2 SQIVND (reference sequence). This CDR3 comprises 15 residues. After removal of 3 bases from V and 1 base from J, the junction contained 3 bases not matched to a gene. CDR3 protein: CASSIQTGSNQPQHF. In DNA form, the CDR3 reads TGTGCCAGTAGTATCCAGACAGGGAGCAATCAGCCCCAGCATTTT.